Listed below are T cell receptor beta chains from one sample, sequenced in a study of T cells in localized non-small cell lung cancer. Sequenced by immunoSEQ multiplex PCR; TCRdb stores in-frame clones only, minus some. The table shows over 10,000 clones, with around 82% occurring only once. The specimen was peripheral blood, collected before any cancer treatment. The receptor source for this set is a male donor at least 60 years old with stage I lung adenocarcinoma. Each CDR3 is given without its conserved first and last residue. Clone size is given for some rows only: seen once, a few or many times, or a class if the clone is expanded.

CDR3aa: ASSEASGRADTQY; abundance: .; v_gene: TRBV6-4
CDR3aa: ATSLSDRDTEAF; abundance: .; v_gene: TRBV10-2
CDR3aa: ASSLARRDTQY; abundance: .; v_gene: TRBV11-2
CDR3aa: ASSQDLAALTTDTQY; abundance: .; v_gene: TRBV4-1
CDR3aa: ASSRDSSYNEQF; abundance: .; v_gene: TRBV10-1
CDR3aa: ATSRVKPYEQY; abundance: .; v_gene: TRBV15
CDR3aa: ASSLHGSGANVLT; abundance: .; v_gene: TRBV7-2
CDR3aa: ASRGTGGNYGYT; abundance: .; v_gene: TRBV28
CDR3aa: ASSRSASGSTSTDTQY; abundance: .; v_gene: TRBV4-2
CDR3aa: ASRWDHGSGNTIY; abundance: .; v_gene: TRBV28
CDR3aa: ASNGGAGELF; abundance: .; v_gene: TRBV28
CDR3aa: ASSLPGGTNTEAF; abundance: .; v_gene: TRBV28
CDR3aa: ASSSRGLVNTGELF; abundance: .; v_gene: TRBV19
CDR3aa: ASRRVSSGNTIY; abundance: few; v_gene: TRBV19
CDR3aa: ASSVHINEQF; abundance: .; v_gene: TRBV19
CDR3aa: ASSGLAGRNEQF; abundance: .; v_gene: TRBV6-6
CDR3aa: ASSDSPLRRPTGELF; abundance: .; v_gene: TRBV7-2
CDR3aa: ASSLSGTSRDTQY; abundance: .; v_gene: TRBV28
CDR3aa: AALQAGARTYEQY; abundance: .; v_gene: TRBV21-1
CDR3aa: ASSRDRGGEQY; abundance: .; v_gene: TRBV18
CDR3aa: AWSSGTGGAGELF; abundance: .; v_gene: TRBV30
CDR3aa: ASRGQPVTYEQY; abundance: few; v_gene: TRBV5-1
CDR3aa: ASGTGMIAYEQY; abundance: .; v_gene: TRBV6-1
CDR3aa: ASSQPGRRNYGYT; abundance: .; v_gene: TRBV4-1
CDR3aa: ASSYDGTRSPAF; abundance: once; v_gene: TRBV6-5
CDR3aa: ASRTLYEQY; abundance: once; v_gene: TRBV7-8
CDR3aa: ASSSGIQPQH; abundance: .; v_gene: TRBV6-1
CDR3aa: ASSLDNQPQH; abundance: .; v_gene: TRBV5-5
CDR3aa: ASRRGLVLETQY; abundance: .; v_gene: TRBV6-5
CDR3aa: ASRNSVTSVKGDEQF; abundance: .; v_gene: TRBV2
CDR3aa: ASSLIPLRGGYT; abundance: .; v_gene: TRBV7-2
CDR3aa: ASNIMGTDTQY; abundance: .; v_gene: TRBV6-5
CDR3aa: ASSQETNGFSQAF; abundance: .; v_gene: TRBV14
CDR3aa: ASSLGSQPQH; abundance: medium-sized; v_gene: TRBV5-5
CDR3aa: ASRAWGGGPEAF; abundance: .; v_gene: TRBV5-6
CDR3aa: SPPEETQY; abundance: .; v_gene: TRBV29-1
CDR3aa: ASSFTDNEQF; abundance: .; v_gene: TRBV27
CDR3aa: ASSYWGGDTEAF; abundance: .; v_gene: TRBV6-5
CDR3aa: ASSRLAEGAKNIQY; abundance: once; v_gene: TRBV7-2
CDR3aa: ASSYDRPNTEAF; abundance: .; v_gene: TRBV27
CDR3aa: ASSIGINSNQPQH; abundance: .; v_gene: TRBV19
CDR3aa: ASSRREGTQY; abundance: .; v_gene: TRBV14
CDR3aa: ASSPDRLKAEAF; abundance: .; v_gene: TRBV28
CDR3aa: ASSGKRQGDTEAF; abundance: .; v_gene: TRBV6-1
CDR3aa: ASSRGDRAEQPQH; abundance: .; v_gene: TRBV19
CDR3aa: ASSLATGPGGYEQY; abundance: .; v_gene: TRBV7-2
CDR3aa: ARGPPPESYT; abundance: .; v_gene: TRBV19
CDR3aa: ASSLRGPPYNEQF; abundance: .; v_gene: TRBV13
CDR3aa: ASRLSPTQGNEQF; abundance: .; v_gene: TRBV4-1
CDR3aa: ASSSFRGLYNEQF; abundance: .; v_gene: TRBV21-1
CDR3aa: ASSFGGGKSEQF; abundance: once; v_gene: TRBV7-8
CDR3aa: ASGHQPQH; abundance: .; v_gene: TRBV6-6
CDR3aa: ATSRASYSLGDTQY; abundance: .; v_gene: TRBV15
CDR3aa: ASTGITNTGELF; abundance: few; v_gene: TRBV2
CDR3aa: ATSPVSSYNEQF; abundance: once; v_gene: TRBV2
CDR3aa: ASRGDRGYNQPQH; abundance: .; v_gene: TRBV6-1
CDR3aa: ASSSGGTPAPSYEQY; abundance: .; v_gene: TRBV28
CDR3aa: ASSLAGGEETQY; abundance: .; v_gene: TRBV7-8